These 8 T cell receptor beta chains share one sample of origin, sequenced in a study of T cell responses to AZD1222 COVID-19 vaccine. TCRdb's table, derived via immunoSEQ multiplex PCR, lists solely in-frame clones and lacks some. This table has 90,000 to 140,000 clones, about four fifths appearing once. The source was peripheral blood, collected on day 0 of AZD1222 vaccination. These receptors originate from an adult in good health.

V is TRBV10-1 and J is TRBJ2-2; D ambiguous. Looked up from germline, CDR1 is WNHNN and CDR2 is SYGVQD (reference sequence). The CDR3 covers 16 residues. Trimming shortened V by 0 bases and J by 3 bases, and 11 bases separated the two germline ends. In DNA form, the CDR3 reads TGCGCCAGCAGTGAGTCTTGGCGTGGGCACACCGGGGAGCTGTTTTTT. Its translation is CASSESWRGHTGELFF.

The chain combines TRBV4-3 with TRBJ1-4; D gene ambiguous. Per the germline V gene, CDR1 is LGHNA and CDR2 is YSLEER. V was trimmed by 0 bases and J by 8 bases, leaving 16 bases between them. The CDR3 contains 16 residues. The CDR3 reads CASSQDMAGIGEKLFF. The CDR3 coding sequence is TGCGCCAGCAGCCAAGATATGGCAGGTATCGGCGAAAAACTGTTTTTT.

The chain has TRBV5-5 and TRBJ2-7; TRBD1 might be the D (5 bases). The length of the CDR3 is 13 residues. Germline V gene lookup returns CDR1 SGHKS and CDR2 YYEKEE (reference sequence). V was cut by 0 bases and J by 2 bases, with 6 bases left in between. The CDR3: CASSLDRTYEQYF. CDR3 coding DNA: TGTGCCAGCAGCTTGGACAGGACCTACGAGCAGTACTTC.

This clone was observed a handful of times. The J gene is TRBJ2-7, the V gene TRBV6-6, with D unclear. Germline-derived CDR1 and CDR2 are MNHNY and SVGAGI (reference sequence). This CDR3 is built from 14 residues. V lost 7 bases to trimming and J lost 0 bases, with 13 bases between them. CDR3 residues: CASTRADLSYEQYF. CDR3 bases: TGTGCCAGCACTAGGGCGGATCTCTCCTACGAGCAGTACTTC.

CDR3 in amino acids: CASSQGGIRGQPQHF. The CDR3 DNA reads TGTGCCAGCAGTCAAGGGGGGATTCGCGGTCAGCCCCAGCATTTT. The chain has TRBV28 and TRBJ1-5, with D perhaps matching TRBD1 (6 bases). Germline V gene sequence: CDR1 MDHEN, CDR2 SYDVKM. The CDR3 runs 15 residues. Trimming took 5 bases from V and 6 from J, leaving 17 bases between them.

The V gene is TRBV2, the J gene TRBJ2-7, with D tentatively TRBD1 (6 bases). This CDR3 spans 14 amino acids. Germline V gives CDR1 SNHLY, CDR2 FYNNEI. The germline V and J ends were trimmed by 6 bases and 2 bases, with 14 bases remaining between them. Written as DNA, the CDR3 is TGTGCCAGCAGACAGGGACGGCTGACCTACGAGCAGTACTTC. This translates into CASRQGRLTYEQYF. Based on the CDR3 plus reference TRBV2 and TRBJ2-7, the full variable domain is EPEVTQTPSHQVTQMGQEVILRCVPISNHLYFYWYRQILGQKVEFLVSFYNNEISEKSEIFDDQFSVERPDGSNFTLKIRSTKLEDSAMYFCASRQGRLTYEQYFGPGTRLTVT.

The chain links TRBV5-1 to TRBJ2-7, with D possibly being TRBD1 (5 bases). Germline CDR1 is SGHRS and CDR2 is YFSETQ. V lost 0 bases and J lost 1, with 8 bases in between. This CDR3 region has 14 residues. The chain's CDR3 is CASSLDRGSYEQYF. The CDR3 DNA follows: TGCGCCAGCAGCTTGGATAGGGGATCCTACGAGCAGTACTTC.

The V gene is TRBV27, the J gene TRBJ2-7; possible D gene TRBD1, 7 bases. The CDR3 sequence is 20 residues long. Per the germline V gene, CDR1 is MNHEY and CDR2 is SMNVEV (reference sequence). Trimming pared 2 bases from V and 1 base from J, leaving 27 bases between. CDR3 amino acids: CASSLGPQIDRVGGSYEQYF. In nucleotides, the CDR3 is TGTGCCAGCAGTTTAGGACCCCAGATCGACAGGGTTGGAGGGTCCTACGAGCAGTACTTC.